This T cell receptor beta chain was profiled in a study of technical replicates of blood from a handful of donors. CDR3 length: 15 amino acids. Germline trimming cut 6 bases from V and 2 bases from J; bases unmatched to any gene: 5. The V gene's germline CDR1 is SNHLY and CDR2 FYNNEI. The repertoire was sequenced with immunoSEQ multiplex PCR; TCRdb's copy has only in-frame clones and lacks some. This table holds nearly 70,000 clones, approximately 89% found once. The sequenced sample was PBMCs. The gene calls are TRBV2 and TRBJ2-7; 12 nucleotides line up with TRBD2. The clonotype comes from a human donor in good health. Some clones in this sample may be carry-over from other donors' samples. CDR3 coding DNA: TGTGCCAGCAGACCATGGACTAGCGGGACCTACGAGCAGTACTTC. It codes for CASRPWTSGTYEQYF.